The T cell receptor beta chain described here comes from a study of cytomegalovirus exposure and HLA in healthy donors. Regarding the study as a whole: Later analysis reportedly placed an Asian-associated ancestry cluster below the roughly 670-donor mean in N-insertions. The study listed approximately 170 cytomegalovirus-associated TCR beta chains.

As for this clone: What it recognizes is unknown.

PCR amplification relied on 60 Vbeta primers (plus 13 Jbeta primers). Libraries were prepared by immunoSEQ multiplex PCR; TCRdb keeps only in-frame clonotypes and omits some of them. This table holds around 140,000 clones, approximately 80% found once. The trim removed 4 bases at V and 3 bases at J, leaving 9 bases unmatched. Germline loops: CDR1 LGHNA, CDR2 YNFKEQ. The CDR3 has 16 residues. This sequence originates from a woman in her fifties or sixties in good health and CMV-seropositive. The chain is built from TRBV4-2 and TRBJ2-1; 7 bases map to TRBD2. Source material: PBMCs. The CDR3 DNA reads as TGTGCCAGCAGCCCCAGATTGGGCGGGAGCTACAATGAGCAGTTCTTC. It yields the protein CASSPRLGGSYNEQFF.